The 30 T cell receptor beta chains below come from one sample, sequenced in a study of cytomegalovirus exposure and HLA in healthy donors. Method: immunoSEQ multiplex PCR; TCRdb's copy keeps in-frame clones and lacks some. The sample shows under 50,000 clones, approximately 95% of them seen only once. Input material: PBMCs. The receptors here all came from a woman aged 18-29 years in good health and CMV-seropositive.

The genes are TRBV18 and TRBJ1-5, with 9 bases identical to TRBD1. J lost 6 bases, V lost 6 bases, and 9 bases had no gene match. Germline values: CDR1 KGHSH, CDR2 LQKENI. The CDR3 loop spans 15 amino acids. DNA of the CDR3: TGTGCCAGCTCCGCGGACAGGGGAGAGGGTCAGCCCCAGCATTTT. It yields the protein CASSADRGEGQPQHF.

This clone was seen just once. J is TRBJ2-3 and V is TRBV6-6; 15 bases match TRBD2. Germline V gene data show CDR1 as MNHNY and CDR2 as SVGAGI (reference sequence). V dropped 4 bases and J dropped 4; count of bases not matched to a gene: 3. CDR3 length: 16 amino acids. CDR3 sequence (DNA): TGTGCCAGCAGTTTCGGACTAGCGGGAGGGGCAGATACGCAGTATTTT. It yields the protein CASSFGLAGGADTQYF.

In its sample, this clone was seen once. CDR3 in DNA: TGTGCCAGCAGCCCACGTGCGGGAGGGCCCCAGCATTTT. Translated: CASSPRAGGPQHF. V is TRBV7-3 and J is TRBJ1-5, with unresolved D. Germline V gives CDR1 SGHTA, CDR2 FQGTGA. The length of the CDR3 is 13 residues. V lost 5 bases and J 9 bases, leaving 14 bases between the germline ends.

This chain joins TRBV29-1 and TRBJ2-2; TRBD2 agrees at 9 bases. Germline loops: CDR1 SQVTM, CDR2 ANQGSEA. CDR3 length equals 14 residues. The ends lost 5 bases at V and 4 bases at J; junction bases unmatched: 5. CDR3 nucleotide sequence: TGCAGCGTTCGAGCGGGAGGAGGCACCGGGGAGCTGTTTTTT. It codes for CSVRAGGGTGELFF.

The chain carries TRBV2 and TRBJ2-7; D is undetermined. Germline V CDR1 and CDR2: SNHLY, FYNNEI. The CDR3 contains 13 residues. Deletions cut 8 bases from V and 1 base from J, with 12 bases between. Written as DNA, the CDR3 is TGTGCCAGCCGGTTACAGATTTCCTACGAGCAGTACTTC. Its protein product is CASRLQISYEQYF.

This chain uses TRBV11-3 with TRBJ1-1; a weak D match, TRBD1 (5 bases). CDR1 SGHNT and CDR2 YENEEA come from the germline V gene. The CDR3 contains 14 residues. Trimming left V 1 base short and J 0 bases short, with 6 bases between. DNA for the CDR3: TGTGCCAGCAGCTTAGTGGGGCTGAACACTGAAGCTTTCTTT. It translates to CASSLVGLNTEAFF. Full variable domain (rest looked up from reference TRBV11-3 and TRBJ1-1): EAGVVQSPRYKIIEKKQPVAFWCNPISGHNTLYWYLQNLGQGPELLIRYENEEAVDDSQLPKDRFSAERLKGVDSTLKIQPAELGDSAVYLCASSLVGLNTEAFFGQGTRLTVV.

The V gene is TRBV5-1, the J gene TRBJ2-3; a possible D gene is TRBD2 (6 bases). V shed 5 bases and J shed 1 base, with 14 bases lying between them. Germline CDR1 SGHRS, CDR2 YFSETQ. This CDR3 contains 15 residues. CDR3 DNA: TGCGCCAGCAGTGTGGTGGGAGGCGGCACAGATACGCAGTATTTT. Protein product: CASSVVGGGTDTQYF.

The DNA of the CDR3 is TGTGCCTGGAGTTTCCAACAGGGGGGCGGCTACACCTTC. As protein: CAWSFQQGGGYTF. The rearrangement joins TRBV30 to TRBJ1-2; 8 bases agree with TRBD1. The germline gives CDR1 GTSNPN, CDR2 SVGIG (reference sequence). This CDR3 comprises 13 residues. With 2 bases clipped from V and 8 bases from J, the junction kept 7 bases outside the gene matches.

This clone is a singleton in its sample. The CDR3 nucleotides read TGTGCCAGCAGCGTAGATGGGGGACAGGGGGTTCTCAATGAGCAGTTCTTC. Translation gives CASSVDGGQGVLNEQFF. This rearrangement joins TRBV9 to TRBJ2-1; TRBD1 matches 11 bases. CDR3 size: 17 residues. J gave up 6 bases and V 0 bases, and 8 bases lay outside the gene matches. CDR1 and CDR2 (germline): SGDLS, YYNGEE.

V and J are TRBV10-3 and TRBJ1-4; 9 positions match TRBD1. This CDR3 contains 14 residues. The junction had 3 bases not matched to a gene; V was cut back by 6 bases and J by 4 bases. Germline V lookup: CDR1 ENHRY, CDR2 SYGVKD. The CDR3 region is CAISRTGDNEKLFF. CDR3 nucleotides: TGTGCCATCAGCCGGACAGGGGATAATGAAAAACTGTTTTTT.

The V call is TRBV2, the J call TRBJ2-7; TRBD2 matches at 13 bases. CDR3 length: 14 residues. Germline CDR1 reads SNHLY; CDR2 reads FYNNEI. The trim removed 6 bases at V and 6 bases at J, leaving 5 bases unmatched. The CDR3 region is CASRGLAGFTEQYF. The DNA of the CDR3 is TGTGCCAGCAGGGGACTAGCGGGATTCACCGAGCAGTACTTC.

This sequence joins TRBV27 and TRBJ1-6; D call uncertain. Germline V lookup: CDR1 MNHEY, CDR2 SMNVEV (reference sequence). The CDR3 spans 16 residues. V was clipped by 2 bases and J by 5 bases, with 13 bases between them. Here the CDR3 reads CASSLKSQAHNSPLHF. CDR3 sequence (DNA): TGTGCCAGCAGTTTAAAGTCCCAGGCCCATAATTCACCCCTCCACTTT.

The V call is TRBV29-1, the J call TRBJ1-2; D is unclear. Germline-derived CDR1 and CDR2 are SQVTM and ANQGSEA. The CDR3 runs to 12 residues. V was trimmed by 1 base and J by 4 bases, leaving 7 bases between them. CDR3 amino acids: CSVEAELYGYTF. The CDR3 coding sequence is TGCAGCGTTGAAGCGGAGCTCTATGGCTACACCTTC.

This clone appeared a single time. The genes are TRBV5-8 and TRBJ1-1; D is unclear. CDR1 SGHTS and CDR2 YDEGEE come from the germline V gene. The CDR3 is 15 residues long. V was trimmed by 6 bases and J by 0 bases, leaving 15 bases between them. This CDR3 is CASIPALSVNTEAFF. Here the CDR3 DNA reads TGTGCCAGCATCCCTGCACTCTCCGTGAACACTGAAGCTTTCTTT.

V is TRBV11-2 and J is TRBJ2-7; TRBD1 might be the D (5 bases). The CDR3 is made up of 16 amino acids. Deletions cut 4 bases from V and 4 bases from J, with 20 bases between. In germline, CDR1 is SGHAT, CDR2 FQNNGV. CDR3 coding DNA: TGTGCCAGCAGCTCCTCAATGCAGGGTAATCCTTACGAGCAGTACTTC. Translated, it gives CASSSSMQGNPYEQYF.

This sequence joins TRBV6-5 and TRBJ1-5, with D unclear. The CDR3 is made up of 14 amino acids. Germline V gene lookup returns CDR1 MNHEY and CDR2 SVGAGI. The ends were cut back, 2 bases at V and 4 bases at J, with 9 bases in the middle. The DNA of the CDR3 is TGTGCCAGCAGTTACGGGCCAGAGAATCAGCCCCAGCATTTT. It yields the protein CASSYGPENQPQHF.

The rearrangement joins TRBV6-1 to TRBJ2-7, with TRBD2 identical over 10 bases. Germline lookup yields CDR1 MNHNS and CDR2 SASEGT. CDR3 length: 15 amino acids. Germline trimming cut 7 bases from V and 4 bases from J; bases unmatched to any gene: 10. The CDR3 sequence is CASIHSLAGSYEQYF. CDR3 nucleotide sequence: TGTGCCAGCATTCATTCACTAGCGGGAAGTTACGAGCAGTACTTC.

This chain joins TRBV5-1 and TRBJ2-4; 11 nucleotides line up with TRBD1. CDR1 is SGHRS and CDR2 is YFSETQ in the germline V gene. This CDR3 is 16 amino acids long. Trimming cost V 3 bases and J 1 base; bases outside gene matches: 3. This CDR3 reads CASSSRDRGAKNIQYF. In nucleotides, the CDR3 is TGCGCCAGCAGCTCCCGGGACAGGGGGGCCAAAAACATTCAGTACTTC.

The genes are TRBV27 and TRBJ2-2, with 7 bases that match TRBD2. The junction had 15 bases not matched to a gene; V was cut back by 6 bases and J by 5 bases. Germline CDR1 reads MNHEY; CDR2 reads SMNVEV (reference sequence). This CDR3 spans 17 amino acids. The CDR3 DNA reads as TGTGCCAGCAGACCCTTTCTGGGGGGAGGGCTTACCGGGGAGCTGTTTTTT. Translating it yields CASRPFLGGGLTGELFF.

The chain links TRBV5-4 to TRBJ1-1; possible D gene TRBD1, 5 bases. From germline, CDR1 is SGHNT and CDR2 YYREEE (reference sequence). CDR3 size: 13 residues. V lost 0 bases and J lost 6, with 9 bases in between. CDR3 sequence: CASSLGQSAEAFF. The CDR3 DNA follows: TGTGCCAGCAGCTTGGGACAGAGCGCTGAAGCTTTCTTT.

The chain is built from TRBV19 and TRBJ1-5; D perhaps matches TRBD1 (6 bases). The V gene's germline CDR1 is LNHDA and CDR2 SQIVND (reference sequence). There are 15 residues in the CDR3. V was clipped by 1 base and J by 2 bases, with 9 bases between them. In nucleotides, the CDR3 is TGTGCCAGTAGTATAGGGGAGGGGGGCAATCAGCCCCAGCATTTT. It codes for CASSIGEGGNQPQHF.

The chain uses TRBV21-1 and TRBJ1-6; TRBD1 is the table's D call and was not checked against the DNA. TRBV21-1 is a documented pseudogene. CDR3 length: 17 amino acids. This CDR3 is CASSEGQAGVYNSPLHF. The CDR3 region has the DNA TGTGCCAGCAGCGAGGGACAGGCTGGTGTCTACAATTCACCCCTCCACTTT.

This chain joins TRBV18 and TRBJ2-3, with 9 positions matching TRBD2. Per the germline V gene, CDR1 is KGHSH and CDR2 is LQKENI. Trimming cost V 0 bases and J 4 bases; bases outside gene matches: 11. The CDR3 is 18 amino acids. This chain's CDR3 is CASSPPRSLAGESDTQYF. The CDR3 DNA reads TGTGCCAGCTCACCACCGAGATCTTTAGCGGGAGAGTCAGATACGCAGTATTTT.

The V and J genes are TRBV2 and TRBJ2-7; 7 bases fit TRBD1. The V and J ends lost 8 bases and 3 bases, in that order; junction bases with no gene match: 10. There are 14 residues in the CDR3. CDR1 is SNHLY and CDR2 is FYNNEI in the germline V gene. The CDR3 sequence is CASGDSSLGYEQYF. In nucleotides, the CDR3 is TGTGCCAGCGGGGACAGTTCGCTTGGCTACGAGCAGTACTTC.

The chain has TRBV25-1 and TRBJ1-1; weak D call: TRBD1 (5 bases). Germline-derived CDR1 and CDR2 are MGHDK and SYGVNS. This CDR3 has 15 amino acids. The germline V and J ends were trimmed by 2 bases and 0 bases, with 10 bases remaining between them. Written as DNA, the CDR3 is TGTGCCAGCAGTGAACGGGGGGGGATGAACACTGAAGCTTTCTTT. As protein: CASSERGGMNTEAFF. Together with reference TRBV25-1 and TRBJ1-1, the CDR3 gives the full variable domain: EADIYQTPRYLVIGTGKKITLECSQTMGHDKMYWYQQDPGMELHLIHYSYGVNSTEKGDLSSESTVSRIRTEHFPLTLESARPSHTSQYLCASSERGGMNTEAFFGQGTRLTVV.

This sequence joins TRBV28 and TRBJ2-7, with 8 bases fitting TRBD2. J gave up 0 bases and V 2 bases, and 0 bases lay outside the gene matches. The germline V gene has CDR1 MDHEN and CDR2 SYDVKM. The CDR3 length is 14 residues. In nucleotides, the CDR3 is TGTGCCAGCAGTTTAACTAGCGGCTCCTACGAGCAGTACTTC. Translating gives CASSLTSGSYEQYF.

This chain joins TRBV5-4 and TRBJ1-4; 7 bases line up with TRBD1. Losses at the gene ends were 4 bases for V and 4 bases for J; bases not matched to a gene: 7. This CDR3 region has 15 residues. CDR1 is SGHNT and CDR2 is YYREEE in the germline V gene (reference sequence). The CDR3 is CASSSRQGGNEKLFF. CDR3 DNA sequence: TGTGCCAGCAGCAGTAGACAGGGCGGTAATGAAAAACTGTTTTTT.

The genes are TRBV27 and TRBJ2-5, with a tentative D call TRBD2 (5 bases). V lost 6 bases and J lost 5, with 19 bases in between. The CDR3 has 15 residues. Per the germline V gene, CDR1 is MNHEY and CDR2 is SMNVEV (reference sequence). Here the CDR3 reads CASRPPGRVRETQYF. CDR3 bases: TGTGCCAGCAGGCCCCCGGGAAGGGTTAGGGAGACCCAGTACTTC.

The chain couples TRBV9 to TRBJ1-2; D is undetermined. Trimming stripped 0 bases from V and 3 bases from J, with 12 bases between. Per the germline V gene, CDR1 is SGDLS and CDR2 is YYNGEE. This CDR3 is built from 15 residues. The CDR3: CASSVGPGTYYGYTF. The CDR3 DNA reads TGTGCCAGCAGCGTAGGTCCGGGAACTTACTATGGCTACACCTTC.

The chain uses TRBV5-6 and TRBJ2-7; perhaps TRBD2 as D (5 bases). There are 16 residues in the CDR3. Germline V gene sequence: CDR1 SGHDT, CDR2 YYEEEE. V was shortened by 1 base and J by 3 bases, with 17 bases between the two germline ends. The DNA of the CDR3 is TGTGCCAGCAGCTTGACTAGTAGGTTTACCTTCTACGAGCAGTACTTC. Its translation is CASSLTSRFTFYEQYF. Full variable domain (rest looked up from reference TRBV5-6 and TRBJ2-7): DAGVTQSPTHLIKTRGQQVTLRCSPKSGHDTVSWYQQALGQGPQFIFQYYEEEERQRGNFPDRFSGHQFPNYSSELNVNALLLGDSALYLCASSLTSRFTFYEQYFGPGTRLTVT.